These T cell receptor beta chains were read from a single sample in a study of shared clonotypes between healthy human individuals. The table came from immunoSEQ multiplex PCR; TCRdb's copy has only in-frame clones and leaves some out. The table shows some 2.1 million clones, with around 93% occurring only once. The sequencing input was naive CD8+ T cells from PBMCs. These receptors all stem from a man aged 18 to 35 in good health. Some clones in this sample may be carry-over from other donors' samples. The CDR3 runs from the conserved cysteine through the conserved F or W. The order of the fields is J gene, V gene, D gene, clone size, CDR3 DNA, CDR3 protein. A D gene is named only where the DNA matches it firmly. Clone size is given for some rows only: seen once, a few or many times, or a class if the clone is expanded.

J gene: TRBJ2-7; V gene: TRBV6-7; D gene: TRBD1; clone size: -; CDR3 DNA: TGTGCCAGCAACGCAACAGGGGTCCCCTACGAGCAGTACTTC; CDR3 protein: CASNATGVPYEQYF
J gene: TRBJ1-5; V gene: TRBV19; D gene: TRBD1; clone size: -; CDR3 DNA: TGTGCCAGTAACCGGGACAGGGGGCAGCCCCAGCATTTT; CDR3 protein: CASNRDRGQPQHF
J gene: TRBJ2-7; V gene: TRBV28; D gene: TRBD2; clone size: -; CDR3 DNA: TGTGCCAGCAGTCCAGCGGGAGTGGCCCCCTACGAGCAGTACTTC; CDR3 protein: CASSPAGVAPYEQYF
J gene: TRBJ1-4; V gene: TRBV27; D gene: -; clone size: -; CDR3 DNA: TGTGCCAGCAGTTTAAGGGGTAGGGCAACTAATGAAAAACTGTTTTTT; CDR3 protein: CASSLRGRATNEKLFF
J gene: TRBJ1-1; V gene: TRBV11-2; D gene: TRBD1; clone size: -; CDR3 DNA: TGTGCCAGCAGCTTAGTTAAAGGACAGGGGAACACTGAAGCTTTCTTT; CDR3 protein: CASSLVKGQGNTEAFF
J gene: TRBJ1-4; V gene: TRBV5-4; D gene: TRBD1; clone size: -; CDR3 DNA: TGTGCCAGCAGCTTCACGACAGGGGATGGAGGTACTAATGAAAAACTGTTTTTT; CDR3 protein: CASSFTTGDGGTNEKLFF
J gene: TRBJ2-1; V gene: TRBV7-2; D gene: TRBD2; clone size: -; CDR3 DNA: TGTGCCAGCAGCTTCGGTAAGAGCGGGAGGGGGAGCAATGAGCAGTTCTTC; CDR3 protein: CASSFGKSGRGSNEQFF
J gene: TRBJ2-7; V gene: TRBV7-9; D gene: -; clone size: -; CDR3 DNA: TGTGCCAGCAGCCCCCCGGCACCAACCTACGAGCAGTACTTC; CDR3 protein: CASSPPAPTYEQYF
J gene: TRBJ1-5; V gene: TRBV28; D gene: -; clone size: -; CDR3 DNA: TGTGCCAGCAGTTTAGTTTGGGGCACCCTCGATCAGCCCCAGCATTTT; CDR3 protein: CASSLVWGTLDQPQHF
J gene: TRBJ1-1; V gene: TRBV13; D gene: -; clone size: once; CDR3 DNA: TGTGCCAGCAGCTTAGGGGGTTCAGGGACTGAAGCTTTCTTT; CDR3 protein: CASSLGGSGTEAFF
J gene: TRBJ2-5; V gene: TRBV27; D gene: -; clone size: -; CDR3 DNA: TGTGCCAGCAGTCCCATCCCGACAGGCACCCAAGAGACCCAGTACTTC; CDR3 protein: CASSPIPTGTQETQYF
J gene: TRBJ1-2; V gene: TRBV5-6; D gene: -; clone size: once; CDR3 DNA: TGTGCCAGCAGCAAGGTTCCGGGACTCTTACCTACCTTC; CDR3 protein: CASSKVPGLLPTF
J gene: TRBJ2-7; V gene: TRBV28; D gene: -; clone size: -; CDR3 DNA: TGTGCCAGCAGCCGAGGACCGCCATACGAGCAGTACTTC; CDR3 protein: CASSRGPPYEQYF
J gene: TRBJ2-3; V gene: TRBV7-6; D gene: TRBD1; clone size: once; CDR3 DNA: TGTGCCAGCAGCGATAGAGGGGCCGGGACAGGGTGGCTTGATACGCAGTATTTT; CDR3 protein: CASSDRGAGTGWLDTQYF
J gene: TRBJ2-7; V gene: TRBV7-9; D gene: TRBD2; clone size: -; CDR3 DNA: TGTGCCAGCAGCTCACAAATCGCCCCTAGCGGGATACGCTACGAGCAGTACTTC; CDR3 protein: CASSSQIAPSGIRYEQYF
J gene: TRBJ2-2; V gene: TRBV27; D gene: TRBD1; clone size: -; CDR3 DNA: TGTGCCAGCAGTCCCGACAGGGCGCCCGGGGAGCTGTTTTTT; CDR3 protein: CASSPDRAPGELFF
J gene: TRBJ1-2; V gene: TRBV19; D gene: TRBD1; clone size: -; CDR3 DNA: TGTGCCAGTAGAAACCTTCAGGGGGCGCGGCTTGATGGCTACACCTTC; CDR3 protein: CASRNLQGARLDGYTF
J gene: TRBJ1-5; V gene: TRBV27; D gene: -; clone size: -; CDR3 DNA: TGTGCCAGCAGTTCCCTGGACAGCAATCAGCCCCAGCATTTT; CDR3 protein: CASSSLDSNQPQHF
J gene: TRBJ1-1; V gene: TRBV6-5; D gene: -; clone size: -; CDR3 DNA: TGTGCCAGCAGTTACCTCCCCGAAGGGAACACTGAAGCTTTCTTT; CDR3 protein: CASSYLPEGNTEAFF
J gene: TRBJ2-1; V gene: TRBV4-3; D gene: TRBD2; clone size: -; CDR3 DNA: TGCGCCAGCAGCCAAGAGGCGAGGACTAGCTACAATGAGCAGTTCTTC; CDR3 protein: CASSQEARTSYNEQFF
J gene: TRBJ2-2; V gene: TRBV11-3; D gene: TRBD2; clone size: -; CDR3 DNA: TGTGCCAGCAGCCTCCTAGCGGGAGCGGTCACCGGGGAGCTGTTTTTT; CDR3 protein: CASSLLAGAVTGELFF
J gene: TRBJ1-1; V gene: TRBV28; D gene: -; clone size: -; CDR3 DNA: TGTGCCAGCAGGAGGGGCCCGAAAAGGGTGAACACTGAAGCTTTCTTT; CDR3 protein: CASRRGPKRVNTEAFF
J gene: TRBJ2-1; V gene: TRBV9; D gene: -; clone size: -; CDR3 DNA: TGTGCCAGCAGCGAATATAATGAGCAGTTCTTC; CDR3 protein: CASSEYNEQFF
J gene: TRBJ2-3; V gene: TRBV11-2; D gene: -; clone size: -; CDR3 DNA: TGTGCCAGCAGCTTACTAGCCCACCGCACAGATACGCAGTATTTT; CDR3 protein: CASSLLAHRTDTQYF
J gene: TRBJ2-5; V gene: TRBV25-1; D gene: -; clone size: -; CDR3 DNA: TGTGCCAGCACCCGACACCGCCAAGAGACCCAGTACTTC; CDR3 protein: CASTRHRQETQYF
J gene: TRBJ2-1; V gene: TRBV27; D gene: TRBD1; clone size: once; CDR3 DNA: TGTGCCAGCAGTTTGGGACAGAATGGTTACAATGAGCAGTTCTTC; CDR3 protein: CASSLGQNGYNEQFF
J gene: TRBJ1-2; V gene: TRBV15; D gene: -; clone size: -; CDR3 DNA: TGTGCCACCAGCAGAGATCAGGTTGGGGCCTGCTATGGCTACACCTTC; CDR3 protein: CATSRDQVGACYGYTF
J gene: TRBJ2-1; V gene: TRBV7-2; D gene: TRBD2; clone size: once; CDR3 DNA: TGTGCCAGCAGCTTAGCTAGGACTAGTGAAGCCTATAGCTCCTACAATGAGCAGTTCTTC; CDR3 protein: CASSLARTSEAYSSYNEQFF
J gene: TRBJ2-7; V gene: TRBV27; D gene: TRBD2; clone size: -; CDR3 DNA: TGTGCCAGCAGTCCGGGGACTACCGCACGCGAGCAGTACTTC; CDR3 protein: CASSPGTTAREQYF
J gene: TRBJ2-2; V gene: TRBV4-2; D gene: TRBD2; clone size: -; CDR3 DNA: TGTGCCAGCAGCCAAATACCCCCACGGGTAGCGGGAGACACCGGGGAGCTGTTTTTT; CDR3 protein: CASSQIPPRVAGDTGELFF
J gene: TRBJ2-2; V gene: TRBV28; D gene: -; clone size: -; CDR3 DNA: TGTGCCAGCAGTTTCAACTCCGGGTGGGAAGACGACGCCGGGGAGCTGTTTTTT; CDR3 protein: CASSFNSGWEDDAGELFF
J gene: TRBJ2-1; V gene: TRBV14; D gene: TRBD2; clone size: -; CDR3 DNA: TGTGCCAGCAGCCGCCAGACTAGCGGGAGCTACAATGAGCAGTTCTTC; CDR3 protein: CASSRQTSGSYNEQFF
J gene: TRBJ2-1; V gene: TRBV6-1; D gene: -; clone size: -; CDR3 DNA: TGTGCCAGCAGTGAAGAGGAGGTAGCGGTTGGGAGCAATGAGCAGTTCTTC; CDR3 protein: CASSEEEVAVGSNEQFF
J gene: TRBJ2-1; V gene: TRBV4-1; D gene: -; clone size: -; CDR3 DNA: TGCGCCAGCAGCTTATATGGTTCCCAGGCCCACAATGAGCAGTTCTTC; CDR3 protein: CASSLYGSQAHNEQFF
J gene: TRBJ2-7; V gene: TRBV27; D gene: -; clone size: -; CDR3 DNA: TGTGCCAGCAGTTTACGCTACAGCTACGAGCAGTACTTC; CDR3 protein: CASSLRYSYEQYF
J gene: TRBJ2-7; V gene: TRBV28; D gene: -; clone size: -; CDR3 DNA: TGTGCCAGCAGAAGACAGGCCTACGAGCAGTACTTC; CDR3 protein: CASRRQAYEQYF
J gene: TRBJ1-2; V gene: TRBV5-1; D gene: -; clone size: -; CDR3 DNA: TGCGCCAGCAGCTTGGACCCTCAGGGGCACGAAGGGGGCTACACCTTC; CDR3 protein: CASSLDPQGHEGGYTF
J gene: TRBJ2-5; V gene: TRBV13; D gene: -; clone size: -; CDR3 DNA: TGTGCCAGCAGCCCGACTAGTTCACGGGAGACCCAGTACTTC; CDR3 protein: CASSPTSSRETQYF
J gene: TRBJ2-7; V gene: TRBV9; D gene: TRBD2; clone size: once; CDR3 DNA: TGTGCCAGCAGCCCCGGCGGGAGGGTCGAGCAGTACTTC; CDR3 protein: CASSPGGRVEQYF